The sequence of this T cell receptor beta chain was determined in a study of blood T cell repertoires in COVID-19. Study-wide context: The cDNA or gDNA used as material had been derived from T cells, B-cell-depleted T cells, or PBMCs.

This clone occurred a few times. The age range of participants was about 18 to 95 years, with residence in around 22 US areas. The germline CDR1 and CDR2 sequences are MDHEN and SYDVKM. Trimming removed 10 bases from V and 6 bases from J; junction bases left unmatched: 14. There are 14 residues in the CDR3. Sequencing used immunoSEQ multiplex PCR; TCRdb keeps in-frame clones, though not all of them. The table has fewer than 350,000 clones, about nine tenths seen once. The chain uses TRBV28 and TRBJ2-7; TRBD2 agrees at 8 bases. The receptor was isolated from a woman younger than 45 with acute COVID-19. Source material: PBMCs or T cells enriched from blood (not recorded which). CDR3 residues: CATMTGTRNLEQYF. Written as DNA, the CDR3 is TGTGCCACCATGACCGGGACTAGAAATCTCGAGCAGTACTTC.